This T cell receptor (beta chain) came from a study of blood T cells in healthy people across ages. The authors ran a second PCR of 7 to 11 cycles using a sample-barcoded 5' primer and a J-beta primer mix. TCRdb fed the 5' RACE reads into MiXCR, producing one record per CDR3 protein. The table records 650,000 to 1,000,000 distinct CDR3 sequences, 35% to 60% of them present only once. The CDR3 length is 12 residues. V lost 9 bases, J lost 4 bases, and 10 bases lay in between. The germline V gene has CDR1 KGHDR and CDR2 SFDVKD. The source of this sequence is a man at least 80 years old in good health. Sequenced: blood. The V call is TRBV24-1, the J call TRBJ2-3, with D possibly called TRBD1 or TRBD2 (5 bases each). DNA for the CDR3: TGTGCCACCGGTGGGGACCCAGATACGCAGTATTTT. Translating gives CATGGDPDTQYF.